This TCR beta chain was observed in a study of T-cell reconstitution after alpha-beta-depleted transplantation in children. Study-wide points: At one year after transplant, newly produced T cells mostly accounted for T-cell counts and diversity. The study traced high day-60 TCRbeta diversity in some patients to surviving recipient T cells and thymic progenitors. Reportedly, roughly two months post-transplant, alpha-beta T cells arose from several hundred expanded graft clones.

This CDR3 comprises 11 residues. V lost 4 bases, J lost 10 bases, and 13 bases lay in between. In germline, CDR1 is SQVTM, CDR2 ANQGSEA. Preparation of the TCRbeta library involved a method that used unique molecular identifiers. TCRdb fed the PCR reads into MiXCR, producing one record per CDR3 protein. Among approximately 1,000,000 distinct CDR3 sequences listed, less than 30% were seen once. Comments on this clonotype: As yet, its antigen is unknown.

This sequence originates from a boy under two years old who had a stem cell transplant for SCID, so the T cells may come from the graft donor. This sample comprised PBMCs, mostly from graft donor cells, obtained 360 days after TCRalphabeta/CD19-depleted stem cell transplant. The chain is built from TRBV29-1 and TRBJ1-1; tentatively, D is TRBD1 (5 bases). For the CDR3, the DNA is TGCAGCGTTGCCCTAGGGGTTGGAGCTTTCTTT. Its translation is CSVALGVGAFF. Variable domain in full (rest from reference TRBV29-1 and TRBJ1-1): SAVISQKPSRDICQRGTSLTIQCQVDSQVTMMFWYRQQPGQSLTLIATANQGSEATYESGFVIDKFPISRPNLTFSTLTVSNMSPEDSSIYLCSVALGVGAFFGQGTRLTVV.